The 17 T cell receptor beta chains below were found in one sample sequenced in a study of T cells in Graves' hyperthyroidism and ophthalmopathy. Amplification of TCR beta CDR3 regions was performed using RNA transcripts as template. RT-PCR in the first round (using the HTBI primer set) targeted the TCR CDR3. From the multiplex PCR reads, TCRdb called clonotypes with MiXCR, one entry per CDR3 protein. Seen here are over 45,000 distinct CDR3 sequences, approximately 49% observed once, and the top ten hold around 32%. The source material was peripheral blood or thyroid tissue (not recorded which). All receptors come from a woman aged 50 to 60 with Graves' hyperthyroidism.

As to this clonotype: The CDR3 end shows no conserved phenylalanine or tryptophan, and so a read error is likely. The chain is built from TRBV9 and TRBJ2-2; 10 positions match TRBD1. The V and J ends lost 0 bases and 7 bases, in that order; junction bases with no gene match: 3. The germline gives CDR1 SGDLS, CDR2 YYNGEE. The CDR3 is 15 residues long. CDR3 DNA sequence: TGTGCCAGCAGCGTAGAGACAGGGGGCTTCGGGGAGCTGTTTTCT. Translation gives CASSVETGGFGELFS.

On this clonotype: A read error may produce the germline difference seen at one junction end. CDR3 amino acids: CDIGQAYEQYF. The CDR3 nucleotides are TGTGACATCGGACAGGCGTACGAGCAGTACTTC. The chain has TRBV10-2 and TRBJ2-7; 7 nucleotides match TRBD1. CDR1 is WSHSY, CDR2 SAAADI, per germline. This CDR3 has 11 residues.

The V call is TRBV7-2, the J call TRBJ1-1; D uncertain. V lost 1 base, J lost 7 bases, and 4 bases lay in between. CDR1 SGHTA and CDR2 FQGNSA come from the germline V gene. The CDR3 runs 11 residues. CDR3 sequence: CASSLVGEAFF. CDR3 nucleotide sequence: TGTGCCAGCAGCTTAGTTGGTGAAGCTTTCTTT.

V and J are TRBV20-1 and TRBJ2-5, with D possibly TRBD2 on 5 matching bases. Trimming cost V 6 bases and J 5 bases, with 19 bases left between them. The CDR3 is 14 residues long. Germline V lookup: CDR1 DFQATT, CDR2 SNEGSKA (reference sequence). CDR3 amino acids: CSAGRGSVGETQYF. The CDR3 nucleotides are TGCAGTGCAGGGAGAGGGAGTGTAGGGGAGACCCAGTACTTC.

CDR3 sequence (DNA): TGCAGTCCCCGGGACAGGATAGACTATGGCTACACCTTC. It is translated as CSPRDRIDYGYTF. The V gene is TRBV20-1, the J gene TRBJ1-2; 8 nucleotides match TRBD1. This CDR3 is 13 amino acids long. CDR1 and CDR2 (germline): DFQATT, SNEGSKA (reference sequence). V gave up 8 bases and J gave up 3 bases; unmatched junction bases: 8.

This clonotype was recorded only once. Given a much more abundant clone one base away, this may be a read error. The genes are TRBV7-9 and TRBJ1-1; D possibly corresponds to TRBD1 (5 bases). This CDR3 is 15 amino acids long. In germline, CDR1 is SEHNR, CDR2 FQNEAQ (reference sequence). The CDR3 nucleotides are TGCGCCAGCAGCCTAGGGGAGACACTGAACACTGAAGCTTTCTTT. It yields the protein CASSLGETLNTEAFF.

The DNA of the CDR3 is TGTGCCAGCAGCCAAGGAGGGGACGGTCAGCCCCAGCATTTT. It codes for CASSQGGDGQPQHF. The J gene is TRBJ1-5, the V gene TRBV9; D is perhaps TRBD1 (5 bases). There are 14 residues in the CDR3. The germline gives CDR1 SGDLS, CDR2 YYNGEE. The germline V and J ends were trimmed by 4 bases and 6 bases, with 14 bases remaining between them. Drawing the rest from reference TRBV9 and TRBJ1-5, the complete variable domain is DSGVTQTPKHLITATGQRVTLRCSPRSGDLSVYWYQQSLDQGLQFLIQYYNGEERAKGNILERFSAQQFPDLHSELNLSSLELGDSALYFCASSQGGDGQPQHFGDGTRLSIL.

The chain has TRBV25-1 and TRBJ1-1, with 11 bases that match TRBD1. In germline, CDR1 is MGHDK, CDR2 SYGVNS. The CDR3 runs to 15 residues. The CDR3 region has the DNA TGTGCTAGAGTATGGGACAGGGGGAAAAACACTGAAGCTTTCTTT. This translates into CARVWDRGKNTEAFF.

CDR3 sequence: CSASPGSDQPQHF. The CDR3 bases are TGCAGTGCCAGCCCAGGGTCAGATCAGCCCCAGCATTTT. The chain uses TRBV20-1 and TRBJ1-5; TRBD1 might be the D (5 bases). The CDR3 is 13 amino acids. Germline CDR1 is DFQATT and CDR2 is SNEGSKA (reference sequence). V was trimmed by 6 bases and J by 5 bases, leaving 14 bases between them.

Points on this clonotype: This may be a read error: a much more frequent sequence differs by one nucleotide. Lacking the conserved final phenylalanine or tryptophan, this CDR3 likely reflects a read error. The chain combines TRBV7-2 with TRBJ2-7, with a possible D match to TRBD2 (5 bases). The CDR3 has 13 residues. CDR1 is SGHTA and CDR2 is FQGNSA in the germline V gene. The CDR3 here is CASSHQLEYEQYL. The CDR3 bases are TGCGCCAGCAGCCACCAACTAGAATACGAGCAGTACCTC.

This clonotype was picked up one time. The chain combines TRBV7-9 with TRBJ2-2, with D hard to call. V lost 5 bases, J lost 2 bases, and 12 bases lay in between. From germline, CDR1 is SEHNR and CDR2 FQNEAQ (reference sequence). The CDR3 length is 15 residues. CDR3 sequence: CASSLWQVNTGELFF. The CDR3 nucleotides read TGTGCCAGCAGCCTCTGGCAGGTCAACACCGGGGAGCTGTTTTTT.

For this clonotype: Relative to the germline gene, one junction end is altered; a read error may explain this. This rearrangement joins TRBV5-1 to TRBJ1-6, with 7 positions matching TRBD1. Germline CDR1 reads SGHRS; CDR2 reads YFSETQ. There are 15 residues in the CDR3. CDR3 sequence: CACSLPGGSNSPLHF. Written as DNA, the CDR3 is TGCGCCTGCAGCTTGCCAGGGGGTTCTAATTCACCCCTCCACTTT.

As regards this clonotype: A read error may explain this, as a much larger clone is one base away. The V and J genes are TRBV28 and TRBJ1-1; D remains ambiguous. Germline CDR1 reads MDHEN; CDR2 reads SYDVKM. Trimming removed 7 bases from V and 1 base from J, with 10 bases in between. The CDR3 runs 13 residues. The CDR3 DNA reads TGTGCCAGCACCCGGTCAGCGAACACTGAAGCTTTCTTT. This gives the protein CASTRSANTEAFF.

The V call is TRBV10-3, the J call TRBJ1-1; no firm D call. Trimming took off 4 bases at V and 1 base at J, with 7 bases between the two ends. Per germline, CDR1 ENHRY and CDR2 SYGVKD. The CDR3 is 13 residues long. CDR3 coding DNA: TGTGCCATCAGTGGGCAGACGAACACTGAAGCTTTCTTT. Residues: CAISGQTNTEAFF.

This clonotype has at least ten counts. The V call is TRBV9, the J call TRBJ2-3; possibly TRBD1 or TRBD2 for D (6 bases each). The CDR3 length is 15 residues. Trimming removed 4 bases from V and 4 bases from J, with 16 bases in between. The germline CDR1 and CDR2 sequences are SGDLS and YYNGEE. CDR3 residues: CASSTRGVQADTQYF. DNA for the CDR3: TGTGCCAGCAGCACAAGGGGGGTGCAGGCAGATACGCAGTATTTT.

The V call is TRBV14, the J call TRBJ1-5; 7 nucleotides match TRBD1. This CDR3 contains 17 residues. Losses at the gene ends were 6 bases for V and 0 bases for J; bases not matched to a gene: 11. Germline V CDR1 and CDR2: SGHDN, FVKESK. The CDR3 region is CASRISGTAYSNQPQHF. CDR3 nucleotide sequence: TGTGCCAGCAGGATTAGCGGGACAGCCTATAGCAATCAGCCCCAGCATTTT.

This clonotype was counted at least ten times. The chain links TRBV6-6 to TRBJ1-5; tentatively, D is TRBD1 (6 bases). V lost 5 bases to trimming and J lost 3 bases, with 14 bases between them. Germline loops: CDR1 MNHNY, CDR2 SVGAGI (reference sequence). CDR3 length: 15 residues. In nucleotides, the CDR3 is TGTGCCAGCAGTGACACAGGGAGGCCCAATCAGCCCCAGCATTTT. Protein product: CASSDTGRPNQPQHF.